The next 20 T cell receptor beta chains were all read from a single sample in a study of blood T cell repertoires in COVID-19 (dated by TCRdb to 2018 to 2020). The method behind the library was the immunoSEQ multiplex PCR assay. This immuneACCESS table, as held by TCRdb, lists in-frame sequences with V and J called but not all clones. Of the missing ones, under half trace to an unresolved V gene in checked studies; the others have no known cause. The sample table lists about 88,000 clones, less than 95% of them with a count of one. Roughly 7% of the sample comes from the top ten. The source material was peripheral blood. These receptors all come from a man younger than 35 with COVID-19, enrolled during active disease.

The V call is TRBV27, the J call TRBJ1-6; 9 bases are a match to TRBD1. CDR3 length equals 15 residues. Germline trimming cut 3 bases from V and 8 bases from J; bases unmatched to any gene: 5. Germline CDR1 MNHEY, CDR2 SMNVEV (reference sequence). CDR3 nucleotide sequence: TGTGCCAGCAGTTTGACGGGACAGGGTGATTCACCCCTCCACTTT. This encodes CASSLTGQGDSPLHF.

The chain links TRBV7-8 to TRBJ1-5; the D gene is possibly TRBD1 (6 bases). V gave up 4 bases and J gave up 2 bases, with 24 bases separating them. CDR1 SGHVS and CDR2 FQNEAQ come from the germline V gene. The CDR3 has 19 amino acids. Written as DNA, the CDR3 is TGTGCCAGCAGCTCCCTCTATCACAGGGATCCTCAAGGCAATCAGCCCCAGCATTTT. Its translation is CASSSLYHRDPQGNQPQHF. The full variable domain, rest sourced from reference TRBV7-8 and TRBJ1-5, is GAGVSQSPRYKVAKRGQDVALRCDPISGHVSLFWYQQALGQGPEFLTYFQNEAQLDKSGLPSDRFFAERPEGSVSTLKIQRTQQEDSAVYLCASSSLYHRDPQGNQPQHFGDGTRLSIL.

This sequence joins TRBV5-5 and TRBJ2-1, with TRBD2 matching over 9 bases. J gave up 6 bases and V 4 bases, and 8 bases lay outside the gene matches. Germline V gene sequence: CDR1 SGHKS, CDR2 YYEKEE (reference sequence). The CDR3 sequence is 15 residues long. Here the CDR3 DNA reads TGTGCCAGCAGCCAGTGGCGGGAGGGCCCCAATGAGCAGTTCTTC. Translated: CASSQWREGPNEQFF.

The chain has TRBV6-6 and TRBJ2-2; D is ambiguous. The CDR3 runs to 13 residues. V was cut by 2 bases and J by 4 bases, with 5 bases left in between. The germline gives CDR1 MNHNY, CDR2 SVGAGI (reference sequence). The CDR3 DNA sequence: TGTGCCAGCAGTTACCCTATCACCGGGGAGCTGTTTTTT. It specifies CASSYPITGELFF.

The V gene is TRBV5-1, the J gene TRBJ2-7; possibly TRBD1 for D (6 bases). The CDR3 has 14 amino acids. The germline CDR1 and CDR2 sequences are SGHRS and YFSETQ. Between the trimmed V and J ends, which lost 4 bases and 3 bases, there was a span of 14 bases. The CDR3 protein is CASSPRIGGYEQYF. CDR3 DNA sequence: TGCGCCAGCAGCCCTAGAATAGGGGGCTACGAGCAGTACTTC.

The chain carries TRBV3-1 (or the pseudogene TRBV3-2) and TRBJ2-2; 11 nucleotides match TRBD2. The CDR3 extends over 19 amino acids. Trimming cost V 3 bases and J 4 bases; bases outside gene matches: 13. Germline V gene sequence: CDR1 LGHDT, CDR2 YNNKEL (reference sequence). Here the CDR3 DNA reads TGTGCCAGCAGCCATATACGGGCTAGCGGGAGGTCGTTCACCGGGGAGCTGTTTTTT. Translation: CASSHIRASGRSFTGELFF.

This clone occurred once. CDR3 sequence: CATSASGGTGELFF. CDR3 nucleotides: TGTGCCACCTCGGCTAGCGGAGGCACCGGGGAGCTGTTTTTT. The genes are TRBV9 and TRBJ2-2, with TRBD2 identical over 7 bases. With 9 bases clipped from V and 4 bases from J, the junction kept 9 bases outside the gene matches. CDR1 is SGDLS and CDR2 is YYNGEE in the germline V gene. This CDR3 region has 14 residues.

This clone has only a few counts. The chain employs TRBV5-5 and TRBJ2-7, with a weak D call TRBD1 (5 bases). The CDR3 totals 15 residues. The germline V and J ends were trimmed by 1 base and 5 bases, with 16 bases remaining between them. The germline V gene has CDR1 SGHKS and CDR2 YYEKEE (reference sequence). CDR3 loop: CASSLILGPSHEQYF. DNA of the CDR3: TGTGCCAGCAGCTTGATTCTGGGGCCCAGCCACGAGCAGTACTTC.

The J gene is TRBJ2-5, the V gene TRBV15, with 7 bases identical to TRBD1. The CDR3 runs 16 residues. After removal of 3 bases from V and 5 bases from J, the junction contained 12 bases not matched to a gene. The germline gives CDR1 LNHNV, CDR2 YYDKDF (reference sequence). CDR3 DNA sequence: TGTGCCACCAGCAGCGCTTTGTGGGACAGCTCGGAGACCCAGTACTTC. Encoded protein: CATSSALWDSSETQYF.

The CDR3 nucleotides read TGCGCCAGCAGCCCAAAGACCCGGATACTAGCCACAGATACGCAGTATTTT. Translation gives CASSPKTRILATDTQYF. This chain links TRBV5-1 with TRBJ2-3, with D possibly matching TRBD2 (6 bases). Germline V gene lookup returns CDR1 SGHRS and CDR2 YFSETQ. This CDR3 has 17 residues. V dropped 4 bases and J dropped 2 bases, with 20 bases sitting between them.

This sequence joins TRBV27 and TRBJ2-7; TRBD1 aligns across 12 bases. This CDR3 is 17 amino acids long. Germline V gene lookup returns CDR1 MNHEY and CDR2 SMNVEV (reference sequence). J lost 9 bases, V lost 4 bases, and 16 bases had no gene match. The DNA of the CDR3 is TGTGCCAGCAGTTGGAGTGTCGGGGGACAGGGGGCTTTCGGGCAGTACTTC. The encoded protein is CASSWSVGGQGAFGQYF.

The CDR3 nucleotides read TGTGCCAGCAGACAGGGGACAGCCGTTGAGACCCAGTACTTC. Translation: CASRQGTAVETQYF. The chain combines TRBV27 with TRBJ2-5, with 7 nucleotides matching TRBD1. Unmatched junction bases numbered 9, after V lost 6 bases and J lost 5 bases. Looked up from germline, CDR1 is MNHEY and CDR2 is SMNVEV (reference sequence). The CDR3 sequence is 14 residues long.

The genes are TRBV9 and TRBJ1-4; 8 bases agree with TRBD1. CDR1 and CDR2 (germline): SGDLS, YYNGEE. With V trimmed by 3 bases and J by 8 bases, 6 bases remained unmatched. CDR3 length: 14 amino acids. CDR3 in DNA: TGTGCCAGCAGCGCGCCGGGACAGGACGAAAAACTGTTTTTT. It translates to CASSAPGQDEKLFF.

The chain carries TRBV28 and TRBJ2-7, with 13 nucleotides matching TRBD2. Germline loops: CDR1 MDHEN, CDR2 SYDVKM. V was clipped by 7 bases and J by 2 bases; unmatched bases: 5. The CDR3 totals 15 residues. CDR3 bases: TGTGCCAGCACCCCGACTAGCGGGGGGACCTACGAGCAGTACTTC. It specifies CASTPTSGGTYEQYF.

V is TRBV14 and J is TRBJ2-7; TRBD1 aligns across 7 bases. The CDR3 loop spans 15 amino acids. In germline, CDR1 is SGHDN, CDR2 FVKESK. The V segment lost 1 base and the J segment 0 bases; nucleotides outside the gene matches: 3. The CDR3 nucleotides are TGTGCCAGCAGCCAAGCAGGGGGAAGCTCCTACGAGCAGTACTTC. Translation: CASSQAGGSSYEQYF.

The chain carries TRBV9 and TRBJ1-1; no reliable D call. CDR1 SGDLS and CDR2 YYNGEE come from the germline V gene. The CDR3 spans 13 residues. Trimming left V 0 bases short and J 1 base short, with 4 bases between. CDR3: CASSVAGNTEAFF. The CDR3 coding sequence is TGTGCCAGCAGCGTAGCAGGGAACACTGAAGCTTTCTTT.

In this sample, this clone turned up once. This chain connects TRBV6-5 to TRBJ2-7; TRBD1 matches 9 bases. The V and J ends lost 9 bases and 2 bases, in that order; junction bases with no gene match: 5. The CDR3 is made up of 13 amino acids. Germline values: CDR1 MNHEY, CDR2 SVGAGI. In DNA form, the CDR3 reads TGTGCCAGTCGGACAGGGGTCACCTACGAGCAGTACTTC. Residues: CASRTGVTYEQYF.

The chain is built from TRBV10-3 and TRBJ2-7; TRBD1 matches 9 bases. V was clipped by 0 bases and J by 3 bases; unmatched bases: 6. This CDR3 is 16 amino acids long. Germline lookup yields CDR1 ENHRY and CDR2 SYGVKD. CDR3 residues: CAISESTGGDFYEQYF. The CDR3 DNA sequence: TGTGCCATCAGTGAGTCGACAGGGGGAGACTTCTACGAGCAGTACTTC.

The chain has TRBV15 and TRBJ1-2; tentatively, D is TRBD1 (6 bases). The V gene's germline CDR1 is LNHNV and CDR2 YYDKDF (reference sequence). The V gene lost 6 bases and the J gene lost 5 bases, with 16 bases spanning the gap. The CDR3 has 14 residues. CDR3 protein: CATSARWGQYGYTF. The CDR3 coding sequence is TGTGCCACCAGTGCGCGGTGGGGGCAGTATGGCTACACCTTC.

V gene TRBV7-2 combines with J gene TRBJ2-7, with a weak D call TRBD2 (7 bases). Trimming cost V 1 base and J 1 base, with 14 bases left between them. Germline V CDR1 and CDR2: SGHTA, FQGNSA. This CDR3 spans 16 amino acids. The CDR3 nucleotides are TGTGCCAGCAGCTTAGTAGGGGGGGAGGTGTCCTACGAGCAGTACTTC. Its protein product is CASSLVGGEVSYEQYF.